One sample yielded the 13 T cell receptor beta chains listed below, sequenced in a study of CD8 T cells in ankylosing spondylitis. Whole-study results and caveats: What appeared characteristic of ankylosing spondylitis blood was a TCR beta motif of 7 or 8 highly homologous variants.

No antigen is known for these receptors. TCRdb reprocessed the 5' RACE reads via MiXCR and lists one record per CDR3 protein. Of 700,000 to 850,000 distinct CDR3 sequences listed, about 10% were seen once; the top ten hold about 0.49%. The sequenced sample was blood, either unsorted or a sorted T cell fraction (not recorded which). All receptors derive from a male donor with ankylosing spondylitis.

The CDR3 sequence is CASSAADSSYNEQFF. The CDR3, as DNA: TGTGCCAGCAGTGCAGCGGACAGCTCCTACAATGAGCAGTTCTTC. The chain carries TRBV28 and TRBJ2-1, with D possibly matching TRBD1 (6 bases). From germline, CDR1 is MDHEN and CDR2 SYDVKM. Trimming cost V 5 bases and J 0 bases, with 11 bases left between them. This CDR3 comprises 15 residues.

Ten or more counts support this clonotype. The rearrangement links TRBV29-1 to TRBJ2-5; TRBD1 agrees at 8 bases. This CDR3 has 15 residues. The V gene end was trimmed by 5 bases and the J gene end by 3 bases; junction bases not matched to a gene: 11. Germline lookup yields CDR1 SQVTM and CDR2 ANQGSEA. CDR3 sequence reads: CSVSPWTGRKETQYF. The CDR3 bases are TGCAGCGTTAGTCCATGGACAGGGAGGAAAGAGACCCAGTACTTC.

This clonotype has a count of ten or more. The V call is TRBV20-1, the J call TRBJ2-5; 13 bases align to TRBD2. This CDR3 is built from 16 residues. Germline V lookup: CDR1 DFQATT, CDR2 SNEGSKA (reference sequence). The CDR3 nucleotides read TGCACCGCCAGAGCGGGGACTAGCGGGACCACCGGGACCCAGTACTTC. Its translation: CTARAGTSGTTGTQYF.

This clonotype has just a few counts. The chain has TRBV29-1 and TRBJ1-1; D remains ambiguous. Germline-derived CDR1 and CDR2 are SQVTM and ANQGSEA. The CDR3 is made up of 14 amino acids. Trimming stripped 4 bases from V and 6 bases from J, with 18 bases between. The CDR3 here is CSVVIQPGGPEAFF. CDR3 coding DNA: TGCAGCGTTGTGATACAGCCCGGAGGCCCTGAAGCTTTCTTT.

This clonotype has just a few counts. The chain employs TRBV20-1 and TRBJ1-2; 7 nucleotides agree with TRBD1. V shed 3 bases, J shed 6 bases, and the junction held 10 bases outside the gene matches. The germline gives CDR1 DFQATT, CDR2 SNEGSKA (reference sequence). The CDR3 runs to 14 residues. CDR3 DNA sequence: TGCAGTGCTAGCTTAGGAGGGGGCTTCGATGGCTACACCTTC. It yields the protein CSASLGGGFDGYTF.

V gene TRBV20-1 combines with J gene TRBJ2-3; D gene unclear. The CDR3 consists of 11 residues. V was pared by 4 bases and J by 6 bases, with 8 bases between. Germline CDR1 is DFQATT and CDR2 is SNEGSKA (reference sequence). Written as DNA, the CDR3 is TGCAGTGCTACGCCGGGCGATACGCAGTATTTT. Residues: CSATPGDTQYF.

This sequence joins TRBV6-2 or TRBV6-3 and TRBJ2-2; 7 bases align to TRBD1. Germline loops: CDR1 MNHEY, CDR2 SVGEGT. The CDR3 is made up of 15 amino acids. The V gene end was trimmed by 4 bases and the J gene end by 7 bases; junction bases not matched to a gene: 9. This CDR3 is CASSFLDREGGELFF. The CDR3, as DNA: TGTGCCAGCAGTTTCCTCGACAGGGAAGGCGGGGAGCTGTTTTTT.

This chain joins TRBV5-1 and TRBJ2-7; D unclear. Germline V gene lookup returns CDR1 SGHRS and CDR2 YFSETQ. Trimming shortened V by 4 bases and J by 3 bases, and 14 bases separated the two germline ends. This CDR3 has 14 residues. The CDR3 protein is CASSPRDGSYEQYF. DNA of the CDR3: TGCGCCAGCAGCCCCCGAGACGGAAGCTACGAGCAGTACTTC.

The rearrangement joins TRBV4-1 to TRBJ1-1; D not resolved. CDR3 size: 16 residues. Germline V CDR1 and CDR2: MGHRA, YSYEKL. V was cut by 7 bases and J by 4 bases, with 22 bases left in between. The CDR3 region is CASTDAAAARSTEAFF. Written as DNA, the CDR3 is TGCGCCAGCACCGACGCCGCGGCCGCCCGGAGCACTGAAGCTTTCTTT.

This clonotype has only a few counts. The chain employs TRBV7-8 and TRBJ1-2; D remains ambiguous. Trimming removed 2 bases from V and 4 bases from J, with 14 bases in between. CDR3 length: 15 residues. Germline CDR1 SGHVS, CDR2 FQNEAQ. CDR3 sequence reads: CASSLTPDTTYGYTF. The CDR3, as DNA: TGTGCCAGCAGCTTAACCCCCGACACAACCTATGGCTACACCTTC.

This clonotype was detected only once. This chain's CDR3 is CASSQWPGIPYEQYF. CDR3 sequence (DNA): TGCGCCAGCAGCCAATGGCCAGGGATCCCCTACGAGCAGTACTTC. The rearrangement links TRBV4-1 to TRBJ2-7; tentatively, D is TRBD1 (5 bases). Trimming took off 2 bases at V and 2 bases at J, with 13 bases between the two ends. This CDR3 is built from 15 residues. Germline V lookup: CDR1 MGHRA, CDR2 YSYEKL.

This clonotype was detected a few times. The chain combines TRBV12-3 or TRBV12-4 with TRBJ2-1; possibly TRBD2 for D (5 bases). This CDR3 has 11 residues. Trimming removed 8 bases from V and 9 bases from J, with 11 bases in between. CDR3 sequence: CASGVGVEQFF. The CDR3 DNA reads as TGTGCCAGCGGGGTGGGAGTTGAGCAGTTCTTC.

The chain links TRBV6-2 or TRBV6-3 to TRBJ2-7; 11 nucleotides line up with TRBD1. This CDR3 spans 13 amino acids. The junction had 7 bases not matched to a gene; V was cut back by 10 bases and J by 5 bases. Germline-derived CDR1 and CDR2 are MNHEY and SVGEGT. In DNA form, the CDR3 reads TGTGCCACCCGGGACAGGGGGTTTCACGAGCAGTACTTC. Protein: CATRDRGFHEQYF.